This TCR beta chain was obtained from a study of blood T cells in healthy people across ages. On the study more broadly: Template switching picked up about one barcoded beta molecule for each two T cells.

Study results and caveats: Because donor CMV status was unknown, expanded clonotype changes were possibly confounded. Older individuals had lower TCR beta diversity per million T cells (the decline was roughly linear).

A second PCR of about 7 to 12 cycles used a sample-barcoded 5' primer and a J-beta primer mix. One entry per CDR3 protein, called by TCRdb with MiXCR from the 5' RACE reads. The table records around 670,000 distinct CDR3 sequences, 25% to 30% of them present only once. The CDR3 covers 14 residues. Germline loops: CDR1 SEHNR, CDR2 FQNEAQ (reference sequence). J was trimmed by 4 bases and V by 3 bases; bases with no gene match: 4. There are many counts of this clonotype. The antigen is undetermined. This clonotype was obtained from a woman older than 75 in good health. V is TRBV7-9 and J is TRBJ1-1, with 8 bases lining up with TRBD1. Material: blood. The CDR3 loop is CASSFRGLGTEAFF. CDR3 DNA sequence: TGTGCCAGCAGCTTCAGGGGGCTGGGCACTGAAGCTTTCTTT.